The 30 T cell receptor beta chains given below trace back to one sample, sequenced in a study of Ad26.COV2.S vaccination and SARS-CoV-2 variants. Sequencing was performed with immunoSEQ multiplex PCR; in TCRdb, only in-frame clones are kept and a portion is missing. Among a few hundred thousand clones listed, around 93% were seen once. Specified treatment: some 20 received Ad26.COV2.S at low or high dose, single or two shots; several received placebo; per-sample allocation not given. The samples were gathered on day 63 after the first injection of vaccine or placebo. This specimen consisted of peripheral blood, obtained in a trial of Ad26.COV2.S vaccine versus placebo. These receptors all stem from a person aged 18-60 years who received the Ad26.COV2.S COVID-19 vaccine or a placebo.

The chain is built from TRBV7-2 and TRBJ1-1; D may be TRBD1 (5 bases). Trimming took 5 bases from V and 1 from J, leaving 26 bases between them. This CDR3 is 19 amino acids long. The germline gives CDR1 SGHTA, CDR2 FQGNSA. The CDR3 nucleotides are TGTGCCAGCAGCATTATAAGGGTGGTGCTTAGGGGTAGGAACACTGAAGCTTTCTTT. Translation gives CASSIIRVVLRGRNTEAFF.

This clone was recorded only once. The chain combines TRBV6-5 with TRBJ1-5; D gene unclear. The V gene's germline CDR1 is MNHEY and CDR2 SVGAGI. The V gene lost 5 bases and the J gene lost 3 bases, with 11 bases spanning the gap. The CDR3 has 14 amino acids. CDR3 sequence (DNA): TGTGCCAGCAGTCTAACGAACCCCAATCAGCCCCAGCATTTT. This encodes CASSLTNPNQPQHF.

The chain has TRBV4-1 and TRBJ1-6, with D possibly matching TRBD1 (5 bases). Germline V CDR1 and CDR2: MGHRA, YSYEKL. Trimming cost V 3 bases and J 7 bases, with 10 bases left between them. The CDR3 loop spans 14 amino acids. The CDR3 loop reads CASSQGLLNSPLHF. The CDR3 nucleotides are TGCGCCAGCAGCCAGGGACTTCTAAATTCACCCCTCCACTTT.

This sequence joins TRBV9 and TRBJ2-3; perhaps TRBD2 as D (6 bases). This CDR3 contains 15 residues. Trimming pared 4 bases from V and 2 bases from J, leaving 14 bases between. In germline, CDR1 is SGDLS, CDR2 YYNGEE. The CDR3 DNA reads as TGTGCCAGCAGCCCCGGGACTTCCCCCACAGATACGCAGTATTTT. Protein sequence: CASSPGTSPTDTQYF. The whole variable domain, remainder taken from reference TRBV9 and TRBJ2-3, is DSGVTQTPKHLITATGQRVTLRCSPRSGDLSVYWYQQSLDQGLQFLIQYYNGEERAKGNILERFSAQQFPDLHSELNLSSLELGDSALYFCASSPGTSPTDTQYFGPGTRLTVL.

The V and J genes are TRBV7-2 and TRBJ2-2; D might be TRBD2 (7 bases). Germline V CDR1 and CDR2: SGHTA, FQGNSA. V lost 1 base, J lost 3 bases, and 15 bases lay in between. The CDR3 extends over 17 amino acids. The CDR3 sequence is CASSLVPGGRDTGELFF. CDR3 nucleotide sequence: TGTGCCAGCAGCTTAGTTCCCGGGGGGCGGGACACCGGGGAGCTGTTTTTT. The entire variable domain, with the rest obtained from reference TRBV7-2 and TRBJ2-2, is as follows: GAGVSQSPSNKVTEKGKDVELRCDPISGHTALYWYRQSLGQGLEFLIYFQGNSAPDKSGLPSDRFSAERTGGSVSTLTIQRTQQEDSAVYLCASSLVPGGRDTGELFFGEGSRLTVL.

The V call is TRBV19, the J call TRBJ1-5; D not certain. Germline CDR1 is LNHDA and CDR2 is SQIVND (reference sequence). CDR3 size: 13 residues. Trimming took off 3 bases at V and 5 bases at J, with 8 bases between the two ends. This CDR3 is CASSIVGYQPQHF. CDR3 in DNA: TGTGCCAGTAGTATTGTCGGTTATCAGCCCCAGCATTTT. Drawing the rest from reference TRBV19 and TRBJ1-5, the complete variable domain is DGGITQSPKYLFRKEGQNVTLSCEQNLNHDAMYWYRQDPGQGLRLIYYSQIVNDFQKGDIAEGYSVSREKKESFPLTVTSAQKNPTAFYLCASSIVGYQPQHFGDGTRLSIL.

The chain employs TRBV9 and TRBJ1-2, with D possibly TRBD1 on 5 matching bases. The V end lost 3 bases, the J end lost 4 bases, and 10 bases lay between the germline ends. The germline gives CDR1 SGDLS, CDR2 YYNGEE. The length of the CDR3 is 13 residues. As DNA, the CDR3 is TGTGCCAGCAGCGCCCTTGGGGGCTATGGCTACACCTTC. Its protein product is CASSALGGYGYTF.

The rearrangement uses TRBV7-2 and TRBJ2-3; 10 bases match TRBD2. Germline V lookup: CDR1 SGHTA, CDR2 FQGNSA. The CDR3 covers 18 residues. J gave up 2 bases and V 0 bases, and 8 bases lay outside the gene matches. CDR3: CASSLAPSSGSYTDTQYF. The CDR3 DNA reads TGTGCCAGCAGCTTAGCGCCGTCTAGCGGGAGCTACACAGATACGCAGTATTTT.

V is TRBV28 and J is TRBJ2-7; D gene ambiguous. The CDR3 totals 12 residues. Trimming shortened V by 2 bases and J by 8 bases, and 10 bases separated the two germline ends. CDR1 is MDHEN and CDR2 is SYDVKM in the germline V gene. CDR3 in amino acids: CASSLLDLKQYF. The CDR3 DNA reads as TGTGCCAGCAGTTTACTAGACCTGAAGCAGTACTTC.

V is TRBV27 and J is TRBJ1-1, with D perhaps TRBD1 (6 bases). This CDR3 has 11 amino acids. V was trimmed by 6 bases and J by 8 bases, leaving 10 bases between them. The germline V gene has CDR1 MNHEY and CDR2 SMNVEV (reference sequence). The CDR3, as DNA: TGTGCCAGCAGCGAGAGGGGGGAAGCTTTCTTT. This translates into CASSERGEAFF.

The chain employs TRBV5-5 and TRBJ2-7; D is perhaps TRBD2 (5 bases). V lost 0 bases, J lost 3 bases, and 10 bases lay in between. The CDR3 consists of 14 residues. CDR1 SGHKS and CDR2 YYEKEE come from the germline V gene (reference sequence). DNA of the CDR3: TGTGCCAGCAGCTTGGCGCCTGGAGGCTACGAGCAGTACTTC. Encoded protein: CASSLAPGGYEQYF.

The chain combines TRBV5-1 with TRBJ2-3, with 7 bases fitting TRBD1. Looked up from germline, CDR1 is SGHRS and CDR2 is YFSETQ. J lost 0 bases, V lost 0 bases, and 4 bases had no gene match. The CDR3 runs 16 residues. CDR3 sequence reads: CASSLVARGSTDTQYF. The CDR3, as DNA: TGCGCCAGCAGCTTGGTGGCCAGGGGGAGCACAGATACGCAGTATTTT.

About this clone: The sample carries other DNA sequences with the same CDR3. CDR3 DNA: TGTGCCAGCAGTTTATCGAGAATGAACACTGAAGCTTTCTTT. It specifies CASSLSRMNTEAFF. This chain connects TRBV28 to TRBJ1-1, with D unresolved. This CDR3 has 14 amino acids. Germline V lookup: CDR1 MDHEN, CDR2 SYDVKM. V was pared by 1 base and J by 0 bases, with 6 bases between.

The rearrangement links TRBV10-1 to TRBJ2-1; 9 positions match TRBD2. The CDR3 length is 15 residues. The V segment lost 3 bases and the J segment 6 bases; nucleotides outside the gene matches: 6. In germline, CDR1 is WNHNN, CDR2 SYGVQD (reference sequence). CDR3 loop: CASSDYSGGANEQFF. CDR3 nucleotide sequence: TGCGCCAGCAGTGATTATAGCGGGGGAGCCAATGAGCAGTTCTTC.

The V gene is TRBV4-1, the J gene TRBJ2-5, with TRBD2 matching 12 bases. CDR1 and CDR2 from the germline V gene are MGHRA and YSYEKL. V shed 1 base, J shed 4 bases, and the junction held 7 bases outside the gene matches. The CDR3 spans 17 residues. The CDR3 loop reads CASSQVLLTSGRETQYF. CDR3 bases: TGCGCCAGCAGCCAAGTTCTTTTGACTAGCGGGAGAGAGACCCAGTACTTC.

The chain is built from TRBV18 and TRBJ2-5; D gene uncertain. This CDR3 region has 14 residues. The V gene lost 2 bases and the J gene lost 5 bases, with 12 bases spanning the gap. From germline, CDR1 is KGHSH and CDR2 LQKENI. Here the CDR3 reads CASSPNSGWETQYF. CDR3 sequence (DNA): TGTGCCAGCTCACCAAATTCGGGTTGGGAGACCCAGTACTTC.

The CDR3, as DNA: TGTGCCAGCAGCTGCGACGAGGGTCAAACTAATGAAAAACTGTTTTTT. Its translation: CASSCDEGQTNEKLFF. The chain links TRBV11-3 to TRBJ1-4; D is uncertain. There are 16 residues in the CDR3. CDR1 SGHNT and CDR2 YENEEA come from the germline V gene. Between the trimmed V and J ends, which lost 4 bases and 1 base, there was a span of 13 bases.

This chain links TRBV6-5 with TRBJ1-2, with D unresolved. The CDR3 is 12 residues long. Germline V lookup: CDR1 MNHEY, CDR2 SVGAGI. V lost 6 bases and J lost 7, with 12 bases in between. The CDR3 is CASRVLLGGYTF. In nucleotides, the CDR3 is TGTGCCAGCAGAGTCTTATTGGGTGGCTACACCTTC.

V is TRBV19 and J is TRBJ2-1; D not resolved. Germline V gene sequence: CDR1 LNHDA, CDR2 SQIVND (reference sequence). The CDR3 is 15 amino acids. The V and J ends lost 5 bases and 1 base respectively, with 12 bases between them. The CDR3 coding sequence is TGTGCCAGTAGTGTAGCAGCGACGTCCTACAATGAGCAGTTCTTC. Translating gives CASSVAATSYNEQFF.

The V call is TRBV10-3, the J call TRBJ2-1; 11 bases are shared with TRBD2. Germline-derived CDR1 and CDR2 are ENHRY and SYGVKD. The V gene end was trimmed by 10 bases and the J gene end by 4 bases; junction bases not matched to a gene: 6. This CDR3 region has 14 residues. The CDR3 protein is CATMTSGVYNEQFF. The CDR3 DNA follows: TGTGCCACAATGACTAGCGGGGTTTACAATGAGCAGTTCTTC.

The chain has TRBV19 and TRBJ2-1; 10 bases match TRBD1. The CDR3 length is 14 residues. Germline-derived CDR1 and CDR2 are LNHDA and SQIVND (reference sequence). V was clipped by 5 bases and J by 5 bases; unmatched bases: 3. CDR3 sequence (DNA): TGTGCCAGTAGTGCGGACAGGGGGGACAATGAGCAGTTCTTC. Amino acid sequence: CASSADRGDNEQFF.

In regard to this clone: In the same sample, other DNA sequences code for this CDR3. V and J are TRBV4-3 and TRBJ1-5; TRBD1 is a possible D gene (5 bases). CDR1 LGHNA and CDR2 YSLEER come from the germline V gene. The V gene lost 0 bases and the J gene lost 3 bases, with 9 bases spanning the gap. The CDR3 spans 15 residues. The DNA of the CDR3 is TGCGCCAGCAGCCAAGAGTGGGGGAACAATCAGCCCCAGCATTTT. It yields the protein CASSQEWGNNQPQHF.

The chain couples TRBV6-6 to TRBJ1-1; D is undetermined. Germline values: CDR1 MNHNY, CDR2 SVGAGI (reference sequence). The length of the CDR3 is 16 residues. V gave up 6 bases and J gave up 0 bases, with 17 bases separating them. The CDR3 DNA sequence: TGTGCCAGCAGGCCCACCCGGGCCCCTATGAACACTGAAGCTTTCTTT. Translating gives CASRPTRAPMNTEAFF.

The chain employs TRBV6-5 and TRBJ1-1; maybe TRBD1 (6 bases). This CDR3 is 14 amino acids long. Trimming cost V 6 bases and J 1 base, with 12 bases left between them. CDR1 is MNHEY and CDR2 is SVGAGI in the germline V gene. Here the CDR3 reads CASSFGQRNTEAFF. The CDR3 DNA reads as TGTGCCAGCAGCTTCGGACAGCGGAACACTGAAGCTTTCTTT.

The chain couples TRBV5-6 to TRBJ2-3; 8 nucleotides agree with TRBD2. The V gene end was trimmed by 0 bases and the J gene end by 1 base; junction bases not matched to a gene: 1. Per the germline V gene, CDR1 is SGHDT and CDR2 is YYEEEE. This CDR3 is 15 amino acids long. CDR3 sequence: CASSLVLAGTDTQYF. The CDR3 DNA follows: TGTGCCAGCAGCTTGGTACTAGCGGGCACAGATACGCAGTATTTT.

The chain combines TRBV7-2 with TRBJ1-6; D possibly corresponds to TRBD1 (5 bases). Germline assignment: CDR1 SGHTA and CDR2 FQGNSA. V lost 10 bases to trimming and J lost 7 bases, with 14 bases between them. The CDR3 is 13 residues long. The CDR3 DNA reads TGTGCCACCTGTGCAGGGAGAAATTCACCCCTCCACTTT. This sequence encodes CATCAGRNSPLHF.

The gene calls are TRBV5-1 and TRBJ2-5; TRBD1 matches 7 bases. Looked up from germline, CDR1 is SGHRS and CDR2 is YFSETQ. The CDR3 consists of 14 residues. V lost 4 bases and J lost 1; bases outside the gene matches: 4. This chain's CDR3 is CASSPTGAQETQYF. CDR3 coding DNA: TGCGCCAGCAGCCCAACAGGGGCCCAAGAGACCCAGTACTTC.

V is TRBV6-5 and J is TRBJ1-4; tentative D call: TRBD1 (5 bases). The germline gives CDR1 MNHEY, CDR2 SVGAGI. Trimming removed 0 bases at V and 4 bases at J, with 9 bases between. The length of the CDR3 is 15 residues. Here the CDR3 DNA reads TGTGCCAGCAGTTACTCGGACACCTTTAATGAAAAACTGTTTTTT. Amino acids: CASSYSDTFNEKLFF.

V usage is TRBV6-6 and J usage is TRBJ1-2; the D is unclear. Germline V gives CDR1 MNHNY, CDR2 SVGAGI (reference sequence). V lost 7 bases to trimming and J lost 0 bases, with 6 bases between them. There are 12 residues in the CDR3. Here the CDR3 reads CASNPTNYGYTF. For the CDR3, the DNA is TGTGCCAGCAACCCTACTAACTATGGCTACACCTTC.

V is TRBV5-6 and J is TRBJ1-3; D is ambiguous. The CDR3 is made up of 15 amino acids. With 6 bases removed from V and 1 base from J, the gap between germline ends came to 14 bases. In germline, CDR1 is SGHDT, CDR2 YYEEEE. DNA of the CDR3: TGTGCCAGCAACGGGGATCTGGGATCTGGAAACACCATATATTTT. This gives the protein CASNGDLGSGNTIYF.